This TCR beta chain was sequenced in a study of blood T cell repertoires in COVID-19 (dated by TCRdb to the early 2020s). For context, the study as a whole: Collaborator samples came from the United States, Italy and Spain and covered acute and convalescent phases of COVID-19. The prospective study material was composed of cDNA or gDNA derived from T cells, B-cell-depleted T cells, or PBMCs. Subjects who had been exposed to COVID-19, were actively infected with it, or had recovered from it provided the deeply sampled blood TCRbeta repertoires that made up the dataset. The repertoires were released in a freely available public database intended as a resource for research on the immune response to SARS-CoV-2. The samples were drawn from the first 160 participants of the ongoing ImmuneRACE study and from 1,200 or so subjects provided by 6 global collaborators. The sample metadata nearly always contained a de-identified subject ID, COVID-19 status, age in years and sex. HLA class I and class II types, where available, came from metadata supplied by the sample provider rather than from assay-based typing. Broader findings and caveats from the paper: Clinical and demographic metadata were provided uncurated, with the amount varying by source and participant.

Whole blood was collected in K2EDTA tubes by collaborating institutions according to the institutions' own protocols. Collaborator samples were shipped for TCRbeta analysis as frozen whole blood, isolated PBMCs, or DNA extracted from either sample type. A remark on this clone: Its recognized antigen is unknown. No clone much larger than this one lies a single base away; base qualities are absent.

The immunoSEQ Assay, a bias-controlled multiplex PCR, was used to amplify TCRbeta CDR3 regions from genomic DNA. The paper's data handling went like this. The number of nucleated cells in each sample was estimated by amplification of reference gene primers within the assay. To quantify the absolute abundance of each unique TCRbeta CDR3 rearrangement, sequence reads were collapsed and filtered. For each sample, productive Simpson clonality was calculated as the square root of Simpson's diversity index over productive rearrangements. Drawn from immuneACCESS, this table holds only the in-frame rearrangements with V and J called that TCRdb kept. Clones are partly lost; checked studies trace under half to an unresolved V gene and leave the rest unexplained. V and J calls and clone size come straight from that table; D and trimming were deduced from the DNA. The sample table contains 95,000 to 150,000 clones; only one count was recorded for approximately 74% of them. The ten largest clones capture around 5.2% of the sample.

Trimming takes 5 bases from V and 1 base from J, and the germline ends sit 13 bases apart. CDR1 and CDR2 were assigned from the germline V gene as SGHTA and FQGTGA. Counted from cysteine to phenylalanine, this CDR3 has 15 amino acids. Only the CDR3 DNA stays, 45 bases, in frame from base 1. The chain couples TRBV7-3 to TRBJ2-3; matching of 5 bases hints at TRBD2 as the D gene. Source material: peripheral blood. The TCR originated in a man between 60 and 75 years old with acute or convalescent COVID-19. The CDR3 is CASSAAGVGTDTQYF. The DNA sequence is TGTGCCAGCAGCGCCGCCGGGGTCGGCACAGATACGCAGTATTTT.